This T cell receptor (beta chain) was found in a study of beta chain features in type 1 diabetes. Study in general: Healthy donors and patients had similar age, gender and cell yields.

Per the germline V gene, CDR1 is MDHEN and CDR2 is SYDVKM. The CDR3 extends over 12 amino acids. Between the trimmed V and J ends, which lost 8 bases and 8 bases, there was a span of 15 bases. Sorted populations were all over 95% pure. General study results and limits: Within each of all four CD4+ subsets, Type 1 diabetes patients had TCRB CDR3s that were moderately but significantly shorter.

There are a few counts of this clone. What it binds is unknown. Every isolated RNA sample was fully reverse transcribed, so sequencing captured expressed TCRB transcripts. TCRdb keeps only in-frame clones here, not all; method: immunoSEQ multiplex PCR. The sample yields around 310,000 clones, 11% seen once. The V call is TRBV28, the J call TRBJ1-2; D is possibly TRBD1 (5 bases). The TCR comes from a woman aged 25 to 45 in good health. Input material: naive CD4+ T cells from blood. CDR3 sequence: CASSFRGGGYTF. CDR3 coding DNA: TGTGCCAGCTCTTTTCGGGGGGGAGGCTACACCTTC.